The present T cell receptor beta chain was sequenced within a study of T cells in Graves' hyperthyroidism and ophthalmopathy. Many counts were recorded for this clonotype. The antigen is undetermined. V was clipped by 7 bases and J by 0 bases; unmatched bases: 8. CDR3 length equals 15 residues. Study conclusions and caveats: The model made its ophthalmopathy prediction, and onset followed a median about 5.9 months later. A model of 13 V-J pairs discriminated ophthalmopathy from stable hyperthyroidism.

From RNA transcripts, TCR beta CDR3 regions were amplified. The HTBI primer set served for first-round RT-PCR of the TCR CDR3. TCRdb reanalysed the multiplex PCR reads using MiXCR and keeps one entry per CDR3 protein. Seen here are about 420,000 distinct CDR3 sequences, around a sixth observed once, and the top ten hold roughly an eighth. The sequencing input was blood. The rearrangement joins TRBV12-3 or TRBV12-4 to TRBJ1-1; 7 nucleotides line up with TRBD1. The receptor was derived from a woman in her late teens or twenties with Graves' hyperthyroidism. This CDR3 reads CASTDRVSVNTEAFF. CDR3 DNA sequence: TGTGCCAGCACCGACAGGGTCTCCGTGAACACTGAAGCTTTCTTT.